This TCR beta chain was identified in a study of cytomegalovirus exposure and HLA in healthy donors. The overall study: A subsequent analysis reported that the 95 to 150 validation repertoires were produced on the same platform that had also been used for the 600 to 700 first-cohort repertoires. Study-level findings and limits: Across donors, most TCRs were seen rarely, yet some public ones were widespread. Cytomegalovirus association was listed for around 180 TCR beta chains.

Measured with immunoSEQ multiplex PCR; TCRdb has only the in-frame clones, and not every one. The data show about 130,000 clones, roughly 86% seen once. The approximately 120-subject validation cohort, separate from the approximately 670-subject first cohort, included the donors. Turning to this clone: Antigen: not known.

The CDR3 covers 15 residues. Per the germline V gene, CDR1 is WSHSY and CDR2 is SAAADI. V was pared by 4 bases and J by 4 bases, with 6 bases of the junction left unmatched. Source material: PBMCs. The sequence came from a man aged 25-45 years in good health and CMV-seronegative. This chain links TRBV10-2 with TRBJ1-3, with 8 bases identical to TRBD1. CDR3 in DNA: TGCGCCAGCAGTGGTGACAGGGGAACGGGAAACACCATATATTTT. Translated: CASSGDRGTGNTIYF.